This T cell receptor beta chain was retrieved from a study of PD-L1 blockade in urothelial cancer. Across the study: T cells were recovered from blood samples at a median of approximately 150,000.

This table comes from immunoSEQ multiplex PCR, and its TCRdb copy is limited to in-frame clones, with some not included. The sample carries 66,000 or so clones, about 88% recorded once. Study outcomes and limitations: Durable benefit was linked to greater 3-week expansion of tumor-associated blood clones.

The time point denotes: peripheral blood 6 weeks after treatment start. Patients each gave 1 to 8 samples, pretreatment and on-treatment. This clone was counted once. What it recognizes is unknown. After removal of 8 bases from V and 5 bases from J, the junction contained 12 bases not matched to a gene. Germline CDR1 is ENHRY and CDR2 is SYGVKD. The CDR3 spans 15 residues. The sequence was obtained from a man in his fifties or sixties with urothelial cancer. Material: PBMCs, obtained around atezolizumab (anti-PD-L1) treatment. This sequence joins TRBV10-3 and TRBJ2-3; TRBD2 aligns across 8 bases. CDR3 nucleotide sequence: TGTGCCATCCGTCCCGGGAGCGGGAGTCTAGATACGCAGTATTTT. Protein product: CAIRPGSGSLDTQYF.